A single sample gave rise to the 3 T cell receptor beta chains below, sequenced in a study of blood T cell repertoires in COVID-19. The data were produced by immunoSEQ multiplex PCR, yet TCRdb's version contains in-frame clones alone and is incomplete. The table includes around 180,000 clones, about 80% detected once. The specimen sequenced was peripheral blood. These TCRs come from a human donor in a cohort sampled during active COVID-19.

The chain combines TRBV6-2 or TRBV6-3 with TRBJ1-5, with D perhaps matching TRBD1 (5 bases). Germline values: CDR1 MNHEY, CDR2 SVGEGT. The CDR3 is 16 residues long. V lost 0 bases and J lost 6, with 15 bases in between. In DNA form, the CDR3 reads TGTGCCAGCAGTTACTCGAGGAGGGGAGTAGGTCAGCCCCAGCATTTT. This encodes CASSYSRRGVGQPQHF.

The chain has TRBV29-1 and TRBJ2-1, with 7 bases lining up with TRBD2. The CDR3 has 12 amino acids. Germline CDR1 SQVTM, CDR2 ANQGSEA. V was pared by 7 bases and J by 8 bases, with 8 bases of the junction left unmatched. CDR3 DNA: TGCAGCGGTAGGACTAGTTCCGATGAGCAGTTCTTC. Its translation is CSGRTSSDEQFF.

The rearrangement uses TRBV6-5 and TRBJ2-7, with D possibly matching TRBD2 (5 bases). Trimming shortened V by 4 bases and J by 5 bases, and 12 bases separated the two germline ends. Germline V lookup: CDR1 MNHEY, CDR2 SVGAGI. The CDR3 length is 13 residues. The CDR3 nucleotides read TGTGCCAGCAGTTGGCGGGCGGGTGACGAGCAGTACTTC. Protein sequence: CASSWRAGDEQYF.